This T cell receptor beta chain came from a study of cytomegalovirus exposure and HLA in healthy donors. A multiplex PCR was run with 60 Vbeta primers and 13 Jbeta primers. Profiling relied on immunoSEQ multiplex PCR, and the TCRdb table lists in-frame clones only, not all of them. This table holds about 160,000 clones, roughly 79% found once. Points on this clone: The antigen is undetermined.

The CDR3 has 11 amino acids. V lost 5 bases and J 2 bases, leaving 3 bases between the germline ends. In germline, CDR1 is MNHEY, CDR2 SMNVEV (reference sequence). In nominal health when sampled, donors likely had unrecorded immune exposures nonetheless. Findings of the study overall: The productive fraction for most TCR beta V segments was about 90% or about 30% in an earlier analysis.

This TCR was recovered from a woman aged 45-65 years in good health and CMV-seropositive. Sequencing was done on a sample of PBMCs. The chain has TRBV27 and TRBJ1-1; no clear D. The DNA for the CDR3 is TGTGCCAGCAGTCATAACACTGAAGCTTTCTTT. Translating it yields CASSHNTEAFF.